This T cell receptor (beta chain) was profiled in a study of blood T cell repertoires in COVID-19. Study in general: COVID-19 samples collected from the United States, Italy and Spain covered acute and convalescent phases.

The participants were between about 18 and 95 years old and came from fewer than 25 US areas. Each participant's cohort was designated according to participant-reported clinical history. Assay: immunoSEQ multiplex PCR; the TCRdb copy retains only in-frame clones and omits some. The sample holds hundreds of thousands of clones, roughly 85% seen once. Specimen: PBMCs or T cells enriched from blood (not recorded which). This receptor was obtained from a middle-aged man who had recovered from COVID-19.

CDR3 bases: TGTGCCAGCAGCTTATCGCGACAGGGGTCTTCTGGCTACACCTTC. This translates into CASSLSRQGSSGYTF. J is TRBJ1-2 and V is TRBV7-2; 8 nucleotides agree with TRBD1. Germline V gene data show CDR1 as SGHTA and CDR2 as FQGNSA. V lost 2 bases and J lost 7; bases outside the gene matches: 9. This CDR3 region has 15 residues.